This entry lists 20 T cell receptor beta chains sequenced from one sample in a study of CD8 T cells in ankylosing spondylitis. TCRdb reprocessed the 5' RACE reads via MiXCR and lists one record per CDR3 protein. The sample has around 6,100 distinct CDR3 sequences; around 1.9% are singletons. Input material: blood, either unsorted or a sorted T cell fraction (not recorded which). The receptors stem from a male donor with ankylosing spondylitis or in good health (not recorded which).

The sample holds many counts of this clonotype. This chain joins TRBV9 and TRBJ2-7; no firm D call. The germline CDR1 and CDR2 sequences are SGDLS and YYNGEE. The CDR3 totals 13 residues. V was shortened by 0 bases and J by 2 bases, with 6 bases between the two germline ends. The CDR3 coding sequence is TGTGCCAGCAGCGTAGCAACAGCCTACGAGCAGTACTTC. Amino acids: CASSVATAYEQYF.

This clonotype was observed many times. This chain links TRBV9 with TRBJ2-7, with 7 positions matching TRBD2. The CDR3 has 16 residues. The V segment lost 0 bases and the J segment 0 bases; nucleotides outside the gene matches: 6. The V gene's germline CDR1 is SGDLS and CDR2 YYNGEE. In nucleotides, the CDR3 is TGTGCCAGCAGCGTAGATACTAGCGCTGGCTCCTACGAGCAGTACTTC. Translation gives CASSVDTSAGSYEQYF.

This clonotype has ten or more counts. The V call is TRBV9, the J call TRBJ2-7, with 7 bases identical to TRBD1. The CDR3 length is 14 residues. With 0 bases clipped from V and 6 bases from J, the junction kept 6 bases outside the gene matches. From germline, CDR1 is SGDLS and CDR2 YYNGEE. The CDR3 here is CASSVGEGGLEQYF. In DNA form, the CDR3 reads TGTGCCAGCAGCGTAGGTGAAGGGGGCCTCGAGCAGTACTTC.

This clonotype was seen ten or more times. The V call is TRBV9, the J call TRBJ2-7; 11 nucleotides agree with TRBD2. The J segment lost 2 bases and the V segment lost 4 bases, leaving 11 bases of the junction unmatched. Germline CDR1 SGDLS, CDR2 YYNGEE. This CDR3 has 17 amino acids. In DNA form, the CDR3 reads TGTGCCAGCAGCCCATTCCCGACTAGCGGGATCACCTACGAGCAGTACTTC. Protein sequence: CASSPFPTSGITYEQYF.

In this sample, this clonotype turned up many times. The chain employs TRBV9 and TRBJ2-7, with TRBD2 matching over 7 bases. J lost 5 bases, V lost 4 bases, and 15 bases had no gene match. The CDR3 sequence is 16 residues long. Germline lookup yields CDR1 SGDLS and CDR2 YYNGEE. The CDR3 loop is CASSSLGTGGRNEQYF. The CDR3, as DNA: TGTGCCAGCAGCTCCCTTGGGACGGGAGGAAGGAACGAGCAGTACTTC.

This clonotype was detected ten times or more. CDR3 protein: CASSRDGSPYEQYF. CDR3 nucleotides: TGTGCCAGCAGCCGGGACGGGTCCCCTTACGAGCAGTACTTC. The chain links TRBV9 to TRBJ2-7, with D perhaps TRBD1 or TRBD2 (5 bases each). The V end lost 4 bases, the J end lost 4 bases, and 15 bases lay between the germline ends. The CDR3 covers 14 residues. Germline V CDR1 and CDR2: SGDLS, YYNGEE. Full variable domain (rest looked up from reference TRBV9 and TRBJ2-7): DSGVTQTPKHLITATGQRVTLRCSPRSGDLSVYWYQQSLDQGLQFLIQYYNGEERAKGNILERFSAQQFPDLHSELNLSSLELGDSALYFCASSRDGSPYEQYFGPGTRLTVT.

This clonotype is medium-sized (0.01 to 0.1%). The CDR3 DNA reads TGTGCCAGCAGCCCGGGCGGAGCCTCCTACGAGCAGTACTTC. It yields the protein CASSPGGASYEQYF. The chain carries TRBV9 and TRBJ2-7; no clear D. This CDR3 is built from 14 residues. The germline CDR1 and CDR2 sequences are SGDLS and YYNGEE. V was pared by 4 bases and J by 0 bases, with 11 bases between.

This clonotype showed up many times. V gene TRBV9 combines with J gene TRBJ2-1; possibly TRBD2 for D (5 bases). The V and J ends lost 3 bases and 12 bases respectively, with 19 bases between them. Germline assignment: CDR1 SGDLS and CDR2 YYNGEE. This CDR3 spans 14 amino acids. The CDR3 DNA follows: TGTGCCAGCAGCGCCTCTAGGACTGGATTAGGGCAGTTCTTC. It translates to CASSASRTGLGQFF.

This clonotype has at least ten counts. V usage is TRBV9 and J usage is TRBJ2-7, with 8 bases aligning to TRBD2. CDR1 is SGDLS and CDR2 is YYNGEE in the germline V gene. With V trimmed by 0 bases and J by 3 bases, 2 bases remained unmatched. The CDR3 runs 14 residues. The CDR3 reads CASSVALADYEQYF. DNA for the CDR3: TGTGCCAGCAGCGTAGCACTAGCGGACTACGAGCAGTACTTC.

This clonotype was recorded at least ten times. The chain joins TRBV9 to TRBJ2-7, with 8 bases fitting TRBD2. The junction had 7 bases not matched to a gene; V was cut back by 4 bases and J by 1 base. The CDR3 is 15 residues long. Germline V CDR1 and CDR2: SGDLS, YYNGEE. Here the CDR3 DNA reads TGTGCCAGCAGCCCGAGCGGGAGTGGGTCCTACGAGCAGTACTTC. It specifies CASSPSGSGSYEQYF.

There are many counts of this clonotype. CDR3 nucleotide sequence: TGTGCCAGCAGCGTGGGCCCCTACAATGAGCAGTTCTTC. It encodes CASSVGPYNEQFF. The gene calls are TRBV9 and TRBJ2-1; no definite D call. The CDR3 length is 13 residues. Between the trimmed V and J ends, which lost 2 bases and 2 bases, there was a span of 5 bases. Per the germline V gene, CDR1 is SGDLS and CDR2 is YYNGEE.

In this sample, this clonotype turned up many times. The rearrangement links TRBV9 to TRBJ2-3; possibly TRBD1 or TRBD2 for D (5 bases each). Deletions cut 0 bases from V and 6 bases from J, with 14 bases between. The germline V gene encodes CDR1 SGDLS and CDR2 YYNGEE. This CDR3 has 15 residues. The CDR3 reads CASSVGDPLGDTQYF. CDR3 nucleotide sequence: TGTGCCAGCAGCGTAGGGGACCCGCTAGGGGATACGCAGTATTTT.

The table lists this clonotype with many counts. V and J are TRBV9 and TRBJ2-5, with TRBD2 as a possible D gene (7 bases). Germline V CDR1 and CDR2: SGDLS, YYNGEE. V lost 3 bases to trimming and J lost 0 bases, with 15 bases between them. This CDR3 is built from 16 residues. The CDR3 DNA is TGTGCCAGCAGCGGCGACGAGGGGGGGTACCAAGAGACCCAGTACTTC. It translates to CASSGDEGGYQETQYF.

This clonotype was picked up many times. The V gene is TRBV9, the J gene TRBJ2-7; TRBD2 aligns across 7 bases. Germline CDR1 and CDR2: SGDLS and YYNGEE. This CDR3 is 14 amino acids long. V trimming: 0 bases; J trimming: 6 bases; junction bases outside the gene matches: 6. The CDR3: CASSVAGGGSEQYF. As DNA, the CDR3 is TGTGCCAGCAGCGTAGCTGGGGGGGGTTCCGAGCAGTACTTC.

This clonotype was seen at least ten times. For the CDR3, the DNA is TGTGCCAGCAGCGTAGCTGGGGACAATCAGCCCCAGCATTTT. It encodes CASSVAGDNQPQHF. V gene TRBV9 combines with J gene TRBJ1-5; D gene ambiguous. The CDR3 length is 14 residues. Germline V CDR1 and CDR2: SGDLS, YYNGEE. Trimming pared 0 bases from V and 3 bases from J, leaving 7 bases between.

This clonotype qualifies as medium-sized. CDR3 residues: CASSADRYSGNTIYF. CDR3 DNA: TGTGCCAGCAGCGCAGACAGATACTCTGGAAACACCATATATTTT. The V call is TRBV9, the J call TRBJ1-3, with a tentative D call TRBD1 (5 bases). Germline CDR1 SGDLS, CDR2 YYNGEE. The CDR3 runs to 15 residues. V lost 3 bases and J 0 bases, leaving 10 bases between the germline ends.

This clonotype was observed at least ten times. The gene calls are TRBV9 and TRBJ2-3; TRBD2 aligns across 9 bases. The junction had 3 bases not matched to a gene; V was cut back by 3 bases and J by 1 base. The CDR3 is made up of 15 amino acids. Germline V gives CDR1 SGDLS, CDR2 YYNGEE. CDR3 DNA sequence: TGTGCCAGCAGCGGACTAGCGGATCGCACAGATACGCAGTATTTT. Translation: CASSGLADRTDTQYF.

This clonotype was seen a handful of times. The chain has TRBV9 and TRBJ2-3; D unclear. The V end lost 0 bases, the J end lost 0 bases, and 8 bases lay between the germline ends. The germline V gene has CDR1 SGDLS and CDR2 YYNGEE. This CDR3 region has 15 residues. The chain's CDR3 is CASSVGGSSTDTQYF. In DNA form, the CDR3 reads TGTGCCAGCAGCGTAGGGGGTTCTAGCACAGATACGCAGTATTTT. Together with reference TRBV9 and TRBJ2-3, the CDR3 gives the full variable domain: DSGVTQTPKHLITATGQRVTLRCSPRSGDLSVYWYQQSLDQGLQFLIQYYNGEERAKGNILERFSAQQFPDLHSELNLSSLELGDSALYFCASSVGGSSTDTQYFGPGTRLTVL.

This clonotype was seen at least ten times. The genes are TRBV9 and TRBJ2-1, with TRBD2 matching over 8 bases. Germline V lookup: CDR1 SGDLS, CDR2 YYNGEE. The CDR3 contains 15 residues. The junction had 6 bases not matched to a gene; V was cut back by 0 bases and J by 7 bases. The CDR3 coding sequence is TGTGCCAGCAGCGTAGGTCGGACTAGCAGTAATGAGCAGTTCTTC. Protein: CASSVGRTSSNEQFF.

This clonotype is medium-sized. The chain recombines TRBV9 with TRBJ2-3; D not certain. CDR1 and CDR2 (germline): SGDLS, YYNGEE. This CDR3 has 13 amino acids. V shed 0 bases and J shed 4 bases, with 6 bases lying between them. The chain's CDR3 is CASSVDVADTQYF. CDR3 in DNA: TGTGCCAGCAGCGTAGACGTCGCAGATACGCAGTATTTT.